This T cell receptor (beta chain) derives from a study of Graves' ophthalmopathy and Graves' hyperthyroidism. Ophthalmopathy donors' eye disease showed moderate-to-severe activity, CAS of at least 3, NOSPECS of at least 4 and duration under 3 months. Serum thyroxine and TRAb, along with clinical symptoms, thyroid ultrasound and orbital computed tomography, were what diagnosis relied on. Amplified TCR beta CDR3 regions were obtained using RNA transcripts as template. Second-round multiplex PCR came after first-round RT-PCR with HTBI primers. One entry per CDR3 protein, called by TCRdb with MiXCR from the multiplex PCR reads. The data contain about 210,000 distinct CDR3 sequences, roughly 27% of them seen just once; the ten biggest clones take up approximately 9%. Study findings and constraints: In blood appeared most of the expanded thyroid clonotypes whose frequency exceeded 0.001.

This clonotype was seen many times. Its antigen is not identified. The CDR3 is 14 amino acids. The trim removed 4 bases at V and 2 bases at J, leaving 5 bases unmatched. Germline V lookup: CDR1 KGHSY, CDR2 FQNENV. This sequence joins TRBV16 and TRBJ2-7; 7 bases line up with TRBD1. Sequenced: peripheral blood. This clonotype originated in a man aged 50 to 59 with Graves' ophthalmopathy. CDR3 sequence: CASSPNTGAYEQYF. The CDR3 nucleotides are TGTGCCAGCAGCCCCAATACAGGGGCCTACGAGCAGTACTTC.